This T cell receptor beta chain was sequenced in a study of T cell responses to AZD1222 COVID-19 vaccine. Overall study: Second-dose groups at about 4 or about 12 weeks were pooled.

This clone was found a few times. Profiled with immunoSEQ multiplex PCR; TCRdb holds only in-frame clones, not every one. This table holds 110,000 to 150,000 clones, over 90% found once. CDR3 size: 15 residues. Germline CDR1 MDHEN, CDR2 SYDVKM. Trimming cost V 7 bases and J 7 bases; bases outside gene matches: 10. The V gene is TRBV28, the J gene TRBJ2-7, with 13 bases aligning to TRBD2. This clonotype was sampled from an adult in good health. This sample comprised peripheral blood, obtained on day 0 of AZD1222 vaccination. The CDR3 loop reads CASTRLGLAGAEQYF. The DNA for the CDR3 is TGTGCCAGCACCCGACTCGGACTAGCGGGAGCAGAGCAGTACTTC.